The 3 T cell receptor beta chains listed next were all sequenced from one sample in a study of shared clonotypes between healthy human individuals. Assay used: immunoSEQ multiplex PCR; TCRdb lists only in-frame clones, some missing. The top ten clones hold about 0.38% of a sample with roughly 2,500,000 clones, approximately 93% of them seen once. Source material: naive CD4+ T cells from PBMCs. As to subset: CD45RA+ positively selected. The source is a man between 18 and 35 years old in good health. Some clones in this sample may be carry-over from other donors' samples.

This sequence joins TRBV7-3 and TRBJ2-1; D may be TRBD2 (5 bases). Germline values: CDR1 SGHTA, CDR2 FQGTGA. The CDR3 runs to 16 residues. Trimming left V 1 base short and J 8 bases short, with 18 bases between. The CDR3 is CASSLSLAQGMDEQFF. CDR3 nucleotides: TGTGCCAGCAGCTTAAGCCTAGCCCAAGGGATGGATGAGCAGTTCTTC. The full variable domain, in which reference TRBV7-3 and TRBJ2-1 provide the parts outside the CDR3, is GAGVSQTPSNKVTEKGKYVELRCDPISGHTALYWYRQSLGQGPEFLIYFQGTGAADDSGLPNDRFFAVRPEGSVSTLKIQRTERGDSAVYLCASSLSLAQGMDEQFFGPGTRLTVL.

The genes are TRBV5-4 and TRBJ2-7; 7 nucleotides align to TRBD2. J lost 6 bases, V lost 4 bases, and 10 bases had no gene match. Germline CDR1 is SGHNT and CDR2 is YYREEE (reference sequence). There are 14 residues in the CDR3. This chain's CDR3 is CASSGPGLVGEQYF. The CDR3 nucleotides are TGTGCCAGCAGCGGACCCGGACTAGTAGGCGAGCAGTACTTC.

The chain recombines TRBV19 with TRBJ2-1, with TRBD2 matching over 8 bases. CDR1 and CDR2 (germline): LNHDA, SQIVND (reference sequence). There are 15 residues in the CDR3. Trimming took 3 bases from V and 6 from J; bases not matched to a gene: 7. DNA of the CDR3: TGTGCCAGTAGTATGTCACTAGCGGCCGTCAATGAGCAGTTCTTC. It yields the protein CASSMSLAAVNEQFF.